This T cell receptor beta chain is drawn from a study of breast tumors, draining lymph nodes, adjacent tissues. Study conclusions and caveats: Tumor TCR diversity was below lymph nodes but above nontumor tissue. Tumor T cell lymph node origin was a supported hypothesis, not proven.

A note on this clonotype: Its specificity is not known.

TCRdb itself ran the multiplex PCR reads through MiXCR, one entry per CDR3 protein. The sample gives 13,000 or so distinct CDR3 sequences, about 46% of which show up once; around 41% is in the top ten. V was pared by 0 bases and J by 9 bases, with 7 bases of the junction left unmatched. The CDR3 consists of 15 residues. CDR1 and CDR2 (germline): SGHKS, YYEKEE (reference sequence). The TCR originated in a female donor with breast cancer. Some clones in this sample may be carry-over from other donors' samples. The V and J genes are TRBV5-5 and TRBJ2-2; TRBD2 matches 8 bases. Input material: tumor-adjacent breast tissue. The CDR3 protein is CASSLAGGEARELFF. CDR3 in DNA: TGTGCCAGCAGCTTGGCCGGGGGGGAGGCGCGGGAGCTGTTTTTT.